This TCR beta chain was found in a study of control samples from healthy donors and cancer patients. Sequencing used immunoSEQ multiplex PCR; TCRdb keeps in-frame clones, though not all of them. The data contain under 60,000 clones, about 94% of them singletons. The germline CDR1 and CDR2 sequences are SGHDT and YYEEEE. The CDR3 is 15 amino acids. Trimming cost V 5 bases and J 2 bases, with 15 bases left between them. The chain uses TRBV5-6 and TRBJ2-3; the D gene is possibly TRBD2 (6 bases). The specimen was PBMCs. This receptor was obtained from a woman between 45 and 65 years old with head and neck cancer. This CDR3 is CASSRDSRPTDTQYF. The CDR3 DNA sequence: TGTGCCAGCAGTCGGGACTCCCGACCCACAGATACGCAGTATTTT. The full variable domain, with the rest looked up from reference TRBV5-6 and TRBJ2-3, is DAGVTQSPTHLIKTRGQQVTLRCSPKSGHDTVSWYQQALGQGPQFIFQYYEEEERQRGNFPDRFSGHQFPNYSSELNVNALLLGDSALYLCASSRDSRPTDTQYFGPGTRLTVL.